This T cell receptor beta chain is drawn from a study of T cell changes during pregnancy in multiple sclerosis. The assay was immunoSEQ multiplex PCR, and TCRdb's table has in-frame clones only and misses some. The repertoire has about 67,000 clones, approximately 93% of them found once; the top ten carry about 1.5%. This sequence originates from a female donor with multiple sclerosis, enrolled in a pregnancy study. Sequenced material: peripheral blood, taken in the second trimester of pregnancy.

CDR3 region: CASSFSGDYGYTF. The DNA for the CDR3 is TGTGCCAGCAGCTTTTCCGGAGACTATGGCTACACCTTC. The chain joins TRBV11-2 to TRBJ1-2, with D unclear. CDR1 is SGHAT and CDR2 is FQNNGV in the germline V gene. V lost 3 bases and J 3 bases, leaving 8 bases between the germline ends. The CDR3 has 13 amino acids.